The 10 T cell receptor beta chains below all came from one sample that was sequenced in a study of cytomegalovirus exposure and HLA in healthy donors. PCR primers comprised 60 Vbeta and 13 Jbeta primers. Profiled with immunoSEQ multiplex PCR; TCRdb holds only in-frame clones, not every one. The table shows 80,000 to 100,000 clones, with about four fifths occurring only once. Material: PBMCs. The source is a human donor in good health.

This sequence joins TRBV12-5 and TRBJ1-1; weak D call: TRBD1 (6 bases). Germline V gives CDR1 LGHNT, CDR2 FRNRAP. V lost 6 bases, J lost 8 bases, and 19 bases lay in between. CDR3 length equals 14 residues. The CDR3 nucleotides are TGTGCTAGTGGCCCAGGTGGCAAGGGGGACGAAGCTTTCTTT. Its translation: CASGPGGKGDEAFF.

V usage is TRBV6-6 and J usage is TRBJ2-2; D ambiguous. From germline, CDR1 is MNHNY and CDR2 SVGAGI (reference sequence). V dropped 0 bases and J dropped 4 bases, with 9 bases sitting between them. The CDR3 runs to 15 residues. CDR3 region: CASSYSFPGTGELFF. The DNA for the CDR3 is TGTGCCAGCAGTTACTCCTTTCCGGGCACCGGGGAGCTGTTTTTT.

This chain uses TRBV21-1 with TRBJ2-1; whether TRBD2, the table's D call, matches the DNA was not checked. TRBV21-1 has pseudogene status. This CDR3 spans 17 amino acids. CDR3 in amino acids: CASSKCGLAGNYNEQFF. Here the CDR3 DNA reads TGTGCCAGCAGCAAATGTGGCCTAGCGGGGAACTACAATGAGCAGTTCTTC.

This chain uses TRBV18 with TRBJ2-7; TRBD1 agrees at 8 bases. V trimming: 4 bases; J trimming: 5 bases; junction bases outside the gene matches: 13. Germline loops: CDR1 KGHSH, CDR2 LQKENI. The CDR3 covers 16 residues. CDR3 sequence (DNA): TGTGCCAGCTCACTCATCGTCCGGACAGGGAAGCACGAGCAGTACTTC. It codes for CASSLIVRTGKHEQYF.

The V call is TRBV29-1, the J call TRBJ2-1, with D possibly TRBD2 on 5 matching bases. The V and J ends lost 2 bases and 9 bases respectively, with 17 bases between them. Germline V lookup: CDR1 SQVTM, CDR2 ANQGSEA. The CDR3 extends over 14 amino acids. The CDR3: CSVERGGVTSEQFF. CDR3 nucleotide sequence: TGCAGCGTTGAACGGGGTGGGGTTACTAGTGAGCAGTTCTTC.

The CDR3 region has the DNA TGTGCCAGCAGTGAAGGATTGGACAGGTCTAATTCACCCCTCCACTTT. Its translation: CASSEGLDRSNSPLHF. V usage is TRBV25-1 and J usage is TRBJ1-6; 7 positions agree with TRBD1. The CDR3 is 16 residues long. Germline CDR1 reads MGHDK; CDR2 reads SYGVNS. V shed 2 bases and J 6 bases; nucleotides not matched to a gene: 7.

V is TRBV7-9 and J is TRBJ2-7; 8 bases match TRBD1. The CDR3 covers 14 residues. Trimming cost V 4 bases and J 0 bases; bases outside gene matches: 2. Germline CDR1 reads SEHNR; CDR2 reads FQNEAQ (reference sequence). The CDR3 sequence: CASSWTGSSYEQYF. CDR3 bases: TGTGCCAGCAGCTGGACAGGGTCCTCCTACGAGCAGTACTTC.

Turning to this clone: Other DNA sequences of this sample code for an identical CDR3. The chain joins TRBV11-2 to TRBJ2-3; D is perhaps TRBD2 (6 bases). The CDR3 has 16 residues. Trimming shortened V by 3 bases and J by 2 bases, and 15 bases separated the two germline ends. Germline assignment: CDR1 SGHAT and CDR2 FQNNGV. The CDR3 DNA sequence: TGTGCCAGCAGCTTGAGAGGAGGCGGGAACACAGATACGCAGTATTTT. This sequence encodes CASSLRGGGNTDTQYF.

V gene TRBV19 combines with J gene TRBJ2-2; 11 nucleotides match TRBD1. The CDR3 runs 17 residues. V lost 6 bases, J lost 6 bases, and 12 bases stayed unmatched. Germline CDR1 LNHDA, CDR2 SQIVND (reference sequence). In DNA form, the CDR3 reads TGTGCCAGTAGGGGCGGGACAGGGGGTGTTAAGGCCGGGGAGCTGTTTTTT. Encoded protein: CASRGGTGGVKAGELFF.

The chain is built from TRBV6-1 and TRBJ2-1; possibly TRBD1 for D (6 bases). The CDR3 sequence is 15 residues long. CDR1 is MNHNS, CDR2 SASEGT, per germline. Trimming stripped 0 bases from V and 9 bases from J, with 15 bases between. The CDR3 DNA reads TGTGCCAGCAGTGAAGCGGCTACAGGGAAGGCTGAGCAGTTCTTC. Protein sequence: CASSEAATGKAEQFF.